The entry below describes one T cell receptor beta chain. Its antigen is not known. Each patient went into thyroid surgery without having received any treatment. This entry comes from a study of metastatic and nonmetastatic thyroid tumors. Study-wide points: The study reportedly found significantly higher TCR beta diversity in malignant thyroid tumors than benign nodules, in blood and tumor.

TCRdb re-processed the PCR reads through MiXCR. This table has 42,000 or so clones, under 20% appearing once. The CDR3 totals 14 residues. Germline lookup yields CDR1 SGHRS and CDR2 YFSETQ. V dropped 5 bases and J dropped 4; count of bases not matched to a gene: 8. The chain employs TRBV5-1 and TRBJ2-7, with 8 bases aligning to TRBD1. Source material: tumor tissue. The origin of this receptor is a female donor with papillary thyroid cancer or a benign thyroid nodule (not recorded which). Some clones in this sample may be carry-over from other donors' samples. The CDR3 coding sequence is TGCGCCAGCAGTGTCGACAGGGGCTCGTACGAGCAGTACGTC. It is translated as CASSVDRGSYEQYV.